This T cell receptor (beta chain) was identified during a study of T-cell reconstitution after alpha-beta-depleted transplantation in children. Study results and limitations: Alpha-beta T cells about two months after transplant reportedly derived from several hundred expanded graft clones. Surviving recipient T cells and intrathymic progenitors accounted for some patients' high TCRbeta diversity at day 60. One year post-transplant, T-cell counts and diversity were largely derived from T cells produced anew.

Turning to this clonotype: Its antigen is not identified.

Preparation of the TCRbeta library involved a method that used unique molecular identifiers. TCRdb called the PCR reads again in MiXCR, with one record for every CDR3 protein. The sample records around 420,000 distinct CDR3 sequences, 15% to 20% being singletons. Trimming removed 5 bases from V and 2 bases from J; junction bases left unmatched: 5. The CDR3 has 15 residues. The clonotype was recovered from a boy in the first two years of life who had a stem cell transplant for Wiskott-Aldrich syndrome, so the T cells may come from the graft donor. The genes are TRBV12-3 or TRBV12-4 and TRBJ2-1; 8 nucleotides match TRBD1. The sequenced sample was PBMCs, mostly from graft donor cells, obtained 360 days after TCRalphabeta/CD19-depleted stem cell transplant. CDR3 amino acids: CASSNRDRPYNEQFF. Written as DNA, the CDR3 is TGTGCCAGCAGTAACCGGGACAGGCCCTACAATGAGCAGTTCTTC.